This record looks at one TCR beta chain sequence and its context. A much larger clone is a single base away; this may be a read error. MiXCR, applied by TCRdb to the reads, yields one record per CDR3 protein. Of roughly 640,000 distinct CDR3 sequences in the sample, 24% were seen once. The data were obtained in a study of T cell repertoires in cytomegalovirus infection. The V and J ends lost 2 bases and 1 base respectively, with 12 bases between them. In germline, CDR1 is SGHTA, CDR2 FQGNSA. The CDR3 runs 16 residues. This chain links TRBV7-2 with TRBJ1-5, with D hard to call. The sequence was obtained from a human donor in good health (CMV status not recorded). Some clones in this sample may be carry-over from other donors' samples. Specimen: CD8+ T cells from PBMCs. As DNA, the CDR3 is TGTGCCAGCAGCTTAAGTTCCGCGGGCAGCAATCAGCCCCAGCATTTT. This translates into CASSLSSAGSNQPQHF.